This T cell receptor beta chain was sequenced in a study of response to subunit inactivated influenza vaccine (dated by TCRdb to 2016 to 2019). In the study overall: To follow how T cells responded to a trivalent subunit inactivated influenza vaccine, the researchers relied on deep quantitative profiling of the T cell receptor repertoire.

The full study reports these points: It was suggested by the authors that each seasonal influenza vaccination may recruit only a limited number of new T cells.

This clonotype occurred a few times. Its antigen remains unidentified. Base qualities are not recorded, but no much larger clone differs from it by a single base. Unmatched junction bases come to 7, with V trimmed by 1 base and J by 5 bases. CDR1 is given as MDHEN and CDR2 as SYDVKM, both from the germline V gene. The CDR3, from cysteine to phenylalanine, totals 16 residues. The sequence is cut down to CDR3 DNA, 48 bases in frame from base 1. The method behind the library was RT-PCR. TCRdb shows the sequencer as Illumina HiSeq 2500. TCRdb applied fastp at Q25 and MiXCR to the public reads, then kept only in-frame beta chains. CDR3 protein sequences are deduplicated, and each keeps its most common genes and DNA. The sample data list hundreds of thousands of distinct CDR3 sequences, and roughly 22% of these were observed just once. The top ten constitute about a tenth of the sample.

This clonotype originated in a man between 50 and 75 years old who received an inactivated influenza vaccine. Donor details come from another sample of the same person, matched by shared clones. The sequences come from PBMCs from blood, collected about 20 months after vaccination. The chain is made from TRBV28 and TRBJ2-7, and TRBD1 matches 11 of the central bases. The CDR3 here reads CASSLSRTGGKNEQYF. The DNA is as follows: TGTGCCAGCAGTTTATCGCGGACAGGGGGCAAGAACGAGCAGTACTTC.